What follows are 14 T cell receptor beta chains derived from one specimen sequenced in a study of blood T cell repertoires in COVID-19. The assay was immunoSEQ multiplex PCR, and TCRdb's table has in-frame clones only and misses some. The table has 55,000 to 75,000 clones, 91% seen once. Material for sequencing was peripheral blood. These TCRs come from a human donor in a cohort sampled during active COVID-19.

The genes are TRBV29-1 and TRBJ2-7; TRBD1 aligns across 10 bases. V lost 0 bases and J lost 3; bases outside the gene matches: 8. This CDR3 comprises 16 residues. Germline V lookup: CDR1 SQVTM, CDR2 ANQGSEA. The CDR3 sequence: CSVEEAHGQGVYEQYF. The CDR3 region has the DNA TGCAGCGTTGAAGAGGCCCACGGACAGGGGGTCTACGAGCAGTACTTC.

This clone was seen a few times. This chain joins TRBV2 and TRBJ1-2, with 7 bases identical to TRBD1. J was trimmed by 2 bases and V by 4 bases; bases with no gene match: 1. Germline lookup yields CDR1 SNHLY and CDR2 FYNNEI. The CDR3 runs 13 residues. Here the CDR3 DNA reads TGTGCCAGCAGTGGGGGACAGAACTATGGCTACACCTTC. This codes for CASSGGQNYGYTF.

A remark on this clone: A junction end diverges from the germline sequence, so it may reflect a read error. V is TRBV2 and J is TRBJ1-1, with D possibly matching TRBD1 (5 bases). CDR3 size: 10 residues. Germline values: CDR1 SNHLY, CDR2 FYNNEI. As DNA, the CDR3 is TGTGCCAGCAGTGATCGGGGGGACCTTTTT. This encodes CASSDRGDLF.

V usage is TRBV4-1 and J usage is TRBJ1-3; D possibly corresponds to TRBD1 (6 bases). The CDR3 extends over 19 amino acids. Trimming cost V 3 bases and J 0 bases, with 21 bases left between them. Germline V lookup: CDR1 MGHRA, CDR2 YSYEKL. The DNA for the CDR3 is TGCGCCAGCAGCCACCACCGGGACACTAGTTTAACCTCTGGAAACACCATATATTTT. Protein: CASSHHRDTSLTSGNTIYF.

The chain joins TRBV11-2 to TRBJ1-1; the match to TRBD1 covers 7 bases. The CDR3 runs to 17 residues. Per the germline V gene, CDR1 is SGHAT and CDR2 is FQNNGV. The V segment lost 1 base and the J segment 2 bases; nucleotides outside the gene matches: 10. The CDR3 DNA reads TGTGCCAGCAGCTTAGCCCGACAGGGAACTTTCAACACTGAAGCTTTCTTT. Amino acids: CASSLARQGTFNTEAFF.

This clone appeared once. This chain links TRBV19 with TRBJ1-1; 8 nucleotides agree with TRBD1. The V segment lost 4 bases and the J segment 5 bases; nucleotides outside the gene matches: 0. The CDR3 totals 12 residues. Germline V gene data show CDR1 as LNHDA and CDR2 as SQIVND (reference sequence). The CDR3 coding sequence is TGTGCCAGTAGTAGACAGGGGACTGAAGCTTTCTTT. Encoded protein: CASSRQGTEAFF.

The CDR3 bases are TGTGCCAGCAGTGATTCACACCGCCCACAGGGGGCAGGGGAAAAACTGTTTTTT. Residues: CASSDSHRPQGAGEKLFF. The rearrangement links TRBV9 to TRBJ1-4; 9 bases align to TRBD1. The J segment lost 8 bases and the V segment lost 5 bases, leaving 19 bases of the junction unmatched. The germline gives CDR1 SGDLS, CDR2 YYNGEE. The CDR3 consists of 18 residues.

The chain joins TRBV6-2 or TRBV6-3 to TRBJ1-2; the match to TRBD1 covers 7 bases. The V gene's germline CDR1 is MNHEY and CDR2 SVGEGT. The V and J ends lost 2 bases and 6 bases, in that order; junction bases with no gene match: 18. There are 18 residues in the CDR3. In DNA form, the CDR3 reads TGTGCCAGCAGTTACGGCCCCCCCAAAATAGACAGGGCTGATGGCTACACCTTC. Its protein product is CASSYGPPKIDRADGYTF.

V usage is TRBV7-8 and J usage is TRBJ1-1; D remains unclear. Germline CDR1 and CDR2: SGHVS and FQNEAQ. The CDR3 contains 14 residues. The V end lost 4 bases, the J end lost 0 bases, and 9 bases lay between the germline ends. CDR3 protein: CASSYLTLNTEAFF. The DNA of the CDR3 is TGTGCCAGCAGCTATTTAACATTGAACACTGAAGCTTTCTTT.

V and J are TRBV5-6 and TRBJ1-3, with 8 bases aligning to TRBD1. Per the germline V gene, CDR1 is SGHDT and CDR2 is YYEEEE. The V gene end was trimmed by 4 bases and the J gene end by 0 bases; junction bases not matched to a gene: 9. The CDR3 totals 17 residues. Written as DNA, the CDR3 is TGTGCCAGCAGCCTCGGGACAGGTACCTTCTCTGGAAACACCATATATTTT. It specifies CASSLGTGTFSGNTIYF.

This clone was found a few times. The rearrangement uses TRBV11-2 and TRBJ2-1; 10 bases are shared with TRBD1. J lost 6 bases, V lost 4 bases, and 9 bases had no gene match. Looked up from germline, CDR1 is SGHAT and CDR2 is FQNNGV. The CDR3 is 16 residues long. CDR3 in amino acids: CASSSFLRDRGNEQFF. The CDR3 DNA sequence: TGTGCCAGCAGCTCCTTTTTACGGGACAGGGGCAATGAGCAGTTCTTC.

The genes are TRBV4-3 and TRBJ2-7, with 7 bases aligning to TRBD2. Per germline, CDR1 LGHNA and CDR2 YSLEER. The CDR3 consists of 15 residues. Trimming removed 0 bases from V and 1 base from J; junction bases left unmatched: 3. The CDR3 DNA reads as TGCGCCAGCAGCCAAGAACCAGCGGGGTCCTACGAGCAGTACTTC. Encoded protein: CASSQEPAGSYEQYF.

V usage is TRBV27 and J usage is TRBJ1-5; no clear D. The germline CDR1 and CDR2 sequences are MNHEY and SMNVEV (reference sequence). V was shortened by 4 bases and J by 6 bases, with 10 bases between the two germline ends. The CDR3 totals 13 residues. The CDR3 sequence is CASSSTMAQPQHF. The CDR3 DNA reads TGTGCCAGCAGTTCCACAATGGCTCAGCCCCAGCATTTT.

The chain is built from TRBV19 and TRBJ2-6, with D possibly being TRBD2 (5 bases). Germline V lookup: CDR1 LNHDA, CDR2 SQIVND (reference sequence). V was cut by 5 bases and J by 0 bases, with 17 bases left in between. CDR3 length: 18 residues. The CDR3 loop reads CASSLSGVRFSGANVLTF. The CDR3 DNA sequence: TGTGCCAGTAGTCTCTCCGGGGTGCGCTTCTCTGGGGCCAACGTCCTGACTTTC.